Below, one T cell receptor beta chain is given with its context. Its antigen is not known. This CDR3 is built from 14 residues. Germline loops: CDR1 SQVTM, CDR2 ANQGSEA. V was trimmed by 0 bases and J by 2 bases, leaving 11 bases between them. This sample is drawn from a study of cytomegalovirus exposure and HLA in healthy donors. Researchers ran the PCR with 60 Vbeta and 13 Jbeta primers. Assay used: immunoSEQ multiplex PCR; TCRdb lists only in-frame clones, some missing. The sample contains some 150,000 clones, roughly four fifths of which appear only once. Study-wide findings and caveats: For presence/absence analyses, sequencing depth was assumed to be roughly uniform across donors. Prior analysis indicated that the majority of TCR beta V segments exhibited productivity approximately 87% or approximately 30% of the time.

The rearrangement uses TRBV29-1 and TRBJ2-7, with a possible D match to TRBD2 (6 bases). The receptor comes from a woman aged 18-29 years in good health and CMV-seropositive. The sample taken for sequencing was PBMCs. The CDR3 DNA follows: TGCAGCGTTGAAGATCGCGGGGACCCCTACGAGCAGTACTTC. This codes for CSVEDRGDPYEQYF.